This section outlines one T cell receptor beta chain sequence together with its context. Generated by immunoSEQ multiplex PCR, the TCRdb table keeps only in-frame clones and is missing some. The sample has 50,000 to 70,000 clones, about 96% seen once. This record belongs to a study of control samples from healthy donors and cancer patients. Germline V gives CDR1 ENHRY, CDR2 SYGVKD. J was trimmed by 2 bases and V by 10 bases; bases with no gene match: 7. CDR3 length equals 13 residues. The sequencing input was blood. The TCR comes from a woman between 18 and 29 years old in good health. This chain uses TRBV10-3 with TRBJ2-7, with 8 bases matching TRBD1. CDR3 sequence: CATKTGGAYEQYF. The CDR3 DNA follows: TGTGCCACCAAAACAGGGGGTGCCTACGAGCAGTACTTC.